The sequence of this TCR beta chain was determined in a study of Graves' ophthalmopathy and Graves' hyperthyroidism. Study-wide points: Most thyroid-expanded clonotypes exceeding 0.001 frequency were also found in blood.

Ten or more counts support this clonotype. No antigen is known for it. Researchers turned away patients with other autoimmune diseases, uncontrolled infections, pregnancy or lactation. The authors diagnosed from clinical symptoms, serum thyroxine, TRAb, thyroid ultrasound and orbital computed tomography. Amplified TCR beta CDR3 regions were obtained using RNA transcripts as template. An opening RT-PCR round employed HTBI primers and preceded a second-round multiplex PCR. TCRdb itself ran the multiplex PCR reads through MiXCR, one entry per CDR3 protein. The table lists about 210,000 distinct CDR3 sequences, 29% of them singletons, with about 9.1% in the top ten. Sample: peripheral blood. The sequence was obtained from a man in his forties or fifties with Graves' ophthalmopathy.

CDR3 in DNA: TGCGCCAGCAAGACAGGGGCCGTTTTTGGTGAAGCTTTCTTT. Translation: CASKTGAVFGEAFF. J is TRBJ1-1 and V is TRBV5-1; 8 positions match TRBD1. The CDR3 is made up of 14 amino acids. From germline, CDR1 is SGHRS and CDR2 YFSETQ. V lost 6 bases to trimming and J lost 7 bases; unmatched junction nucleotides: 11.